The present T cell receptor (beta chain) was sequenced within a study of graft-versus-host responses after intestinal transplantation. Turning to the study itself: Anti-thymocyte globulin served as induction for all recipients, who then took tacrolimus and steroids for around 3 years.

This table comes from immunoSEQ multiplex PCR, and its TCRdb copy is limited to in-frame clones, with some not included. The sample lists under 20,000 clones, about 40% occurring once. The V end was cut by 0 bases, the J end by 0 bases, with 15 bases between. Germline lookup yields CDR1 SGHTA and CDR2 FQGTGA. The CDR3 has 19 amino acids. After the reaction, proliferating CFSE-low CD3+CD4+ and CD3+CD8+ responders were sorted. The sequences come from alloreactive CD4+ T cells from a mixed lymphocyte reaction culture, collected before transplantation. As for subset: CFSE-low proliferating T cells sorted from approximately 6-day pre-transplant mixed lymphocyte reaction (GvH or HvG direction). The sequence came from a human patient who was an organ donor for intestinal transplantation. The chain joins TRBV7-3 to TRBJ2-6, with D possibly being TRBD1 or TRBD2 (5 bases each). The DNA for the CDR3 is TGTGCCAGCAGCTTAACCGGCCAACCCGGGGCCTCTGGGGCCAACGTCCTGACTTTC. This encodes CASSLTGQPGASGANVLTF.